This TCR beta chain came from a study of cytomegalovirus exposure and HLA in healthy donors. Overall study findings and caveats: About 87% or about 30% of the time was how often most TCR beta V segments were productive, according to an earlier analysis. In most subjects, TCR beta sequences reportedly gave accurate predictions of HLA-A and HLA-B alleles. Of the V segments, some could not be distinguished, including TRBV6-2 and TRBV6-3, and were excluded.

On this clone: The antigen is not known.

Primers: 60 Vbeta forward and 13 Jbeta reverse. Data came from immunoSEQ multiplex PCR; TCRdb stores just in-frame clones and leaves some out. This sample carries 160,000 or so clones, around 77% of them seen once, and the ten largest clones take about 1.6%. The V gene's germline CDR1 is MGHRA and CDR2 YSYEKL. The CDR3 is 16 residues long. V shed 1 base and J 7 bases; nucleotides not matched to a gene: 7. Sequencing was performed on PBMCs. The chain recombines TRBV4-1 with TRBJ2-1, with TRBD1 matching 10 bases. This clonotype was obtained from a man in his forties in good health and CMV-seronegative. The CDR3 coding sequence is TGCGCCAGCAGCCAAGTTGGGACAGGGGTTCGAAATGAGCAGTTCTTC. It specifies CASSQVGTGVRNEQFF.